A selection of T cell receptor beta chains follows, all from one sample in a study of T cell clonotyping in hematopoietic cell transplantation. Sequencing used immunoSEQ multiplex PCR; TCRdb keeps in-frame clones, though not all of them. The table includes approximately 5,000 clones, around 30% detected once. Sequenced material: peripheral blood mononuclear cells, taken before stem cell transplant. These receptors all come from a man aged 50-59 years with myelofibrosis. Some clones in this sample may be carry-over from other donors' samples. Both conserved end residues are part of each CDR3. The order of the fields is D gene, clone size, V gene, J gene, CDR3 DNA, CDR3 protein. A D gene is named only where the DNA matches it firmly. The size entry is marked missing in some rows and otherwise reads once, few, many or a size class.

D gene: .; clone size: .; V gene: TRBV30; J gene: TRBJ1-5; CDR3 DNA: TGTGCCTGGAGTGTACACGGTAGCAATCAGCCCCAGCATTTT; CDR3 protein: CAWSVHGSNQPQHF
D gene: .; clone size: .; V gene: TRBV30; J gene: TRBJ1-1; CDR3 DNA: TGTGCCTGGAGTGTAGGGGGTGAAGCTTTCTTT; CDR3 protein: CAWSVGGEAFF
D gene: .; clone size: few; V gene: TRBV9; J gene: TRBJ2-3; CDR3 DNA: TGTGCCAGCAGCGCGGATGTAATTAGCACAGATACGCAGTATTTT; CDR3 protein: CASSADVISTDTQYF
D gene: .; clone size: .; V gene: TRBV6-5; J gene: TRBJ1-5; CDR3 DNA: TGTGCCACCTGCCTATCGGGCAATCAGCCCCAGCATTTT; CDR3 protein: CATCLSGNQPQHF
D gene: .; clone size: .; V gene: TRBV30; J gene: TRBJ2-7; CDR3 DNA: TGTGCCTGGCGGACAGAAGGCTACGAGCAGTACTTC; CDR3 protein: CAWRTEGYEQYF
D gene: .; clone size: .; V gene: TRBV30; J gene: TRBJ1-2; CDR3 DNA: TGTGCCTGGACCGTAGGGGGCTATGGCTACACCTTC; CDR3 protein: CAWTVGGYGYTF
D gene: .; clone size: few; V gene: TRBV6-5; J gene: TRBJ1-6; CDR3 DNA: TGTGTCAGCACCCTTGACAGTTTCTATAATTCACCCCTCCACTTT; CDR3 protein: CVSTLDSFYNSPLHF
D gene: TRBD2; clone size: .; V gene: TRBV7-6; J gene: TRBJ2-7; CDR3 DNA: TGTGCCAGCAGCCCACCCCCGCTCGGGAGGAACTACGAGCAGTACTTC; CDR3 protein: CASSPPPLGRNYEQYF
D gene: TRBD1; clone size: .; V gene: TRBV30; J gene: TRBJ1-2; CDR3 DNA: TGTGCCTGGACCACCGGGACAGGGGTTGATGGCTACACCTTC; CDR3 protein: CAWTTGTGVDGYTF
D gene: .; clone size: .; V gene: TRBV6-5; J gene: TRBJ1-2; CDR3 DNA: TGTGCCAGCAGGCTAAGGAAGGTGTCTCAGTATGGCTACACCTTC; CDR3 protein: CASRLRKVSQYGYTF
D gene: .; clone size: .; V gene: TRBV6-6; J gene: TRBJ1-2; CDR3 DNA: TGTGCCAGCAGTTACGCATACCAGATGGGCTATGGCTACACCTTC; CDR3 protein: CASSYAYQMGYGYTF
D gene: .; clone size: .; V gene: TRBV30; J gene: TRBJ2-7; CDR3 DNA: TGTGCCTGGAGTGCGACAGGCCCCTACGAGCAGTACTTC; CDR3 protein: CAWSATGPYEQYF
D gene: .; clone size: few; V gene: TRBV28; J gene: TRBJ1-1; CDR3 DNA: TGTGCCAGCAGTTTGGGCTGGGAAGCTTTCTTT; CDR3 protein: CASSLGWEAFF
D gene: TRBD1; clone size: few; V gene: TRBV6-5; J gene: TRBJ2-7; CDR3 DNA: TGTGCCAGCAGGTCCTACACGGGACAGCACGACGAGCAGTACTTC; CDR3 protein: CASRSYTGQHDEQYF
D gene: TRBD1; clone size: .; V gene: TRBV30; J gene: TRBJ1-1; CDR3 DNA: TGTGCCTGGAAAAGCCTTGACAGGGTAAACACTGAAGCTTTCTTT; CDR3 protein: CAWKSLDRVNTEAFF
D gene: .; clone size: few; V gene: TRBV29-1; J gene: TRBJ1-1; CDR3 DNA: TGCAGCGTTTCCGGGCATGAAGCTTTCTTT; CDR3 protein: CSVSGHEAFF
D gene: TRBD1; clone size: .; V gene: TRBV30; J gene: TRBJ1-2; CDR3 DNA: TGTGCCTGGAGTCTACTTCGGACAGGGAATCTTAACTATGGCTACACCTTC; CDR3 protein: CAWSLLRTGNLNYGYTF
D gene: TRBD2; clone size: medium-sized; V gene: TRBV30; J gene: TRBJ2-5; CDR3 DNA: TGTGCCTCTGCTGAGGCGGGAGATGTCGAAGAGACCCAGTACTTC; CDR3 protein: CASAEAGDVEETQYF
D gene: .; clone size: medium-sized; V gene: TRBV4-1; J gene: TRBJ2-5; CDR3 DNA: TGCGCCAGCAGCCAAGATCATGGGGCCCAGTACTTC; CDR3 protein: CASSQDHGAQYF
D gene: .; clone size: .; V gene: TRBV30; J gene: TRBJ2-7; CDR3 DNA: TGTGCCTGGACTAGCCGTTACGAGCAGTACTTC; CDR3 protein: CAWTSRYEQYF
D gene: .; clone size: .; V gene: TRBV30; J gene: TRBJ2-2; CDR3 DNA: TGTGCCTGGAAGGGGGGGAGTGGTACCGGGGAGCTGTTTTTT; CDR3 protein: CAWKGGSGTGELFF
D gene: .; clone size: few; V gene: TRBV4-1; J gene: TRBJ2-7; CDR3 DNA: TGCGCCAGCAGCCAAGGACATCGATCCGACGAGCAGTACTTC; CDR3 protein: CASSQGHRSDEQYF
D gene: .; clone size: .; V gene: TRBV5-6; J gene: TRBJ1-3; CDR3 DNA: TGTGCCAGCAGCTTGATCACAGGGAGTCTGAACACCATATATTTT; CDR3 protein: CASSLITGSLNTIYF
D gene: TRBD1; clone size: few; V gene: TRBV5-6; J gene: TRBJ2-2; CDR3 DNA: TGTGCCAGCAGCTTGGTGGCAGGGGGCACCGGGGAGCTGTTTTTT; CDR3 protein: CASSLVAGGTGELFF
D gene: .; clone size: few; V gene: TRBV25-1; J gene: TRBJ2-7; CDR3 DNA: TGTGCCAGCAGTCAGGACTACAGGGTTAACTACGAGCAGTACTTC; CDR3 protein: CASSQDYRVNYEQYF
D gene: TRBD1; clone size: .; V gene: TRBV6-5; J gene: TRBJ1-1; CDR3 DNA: TGTGCCAGCAGTTACCACGGACAGGGGCGTACTGAAGCTTTCTTT; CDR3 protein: CASSYHGQGRTEAFF
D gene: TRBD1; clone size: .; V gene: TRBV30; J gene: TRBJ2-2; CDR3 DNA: TGTGCCTGGAGGGGACAGACTTTTAACACCGGGGAGCTGTTTTTT; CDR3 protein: CAWRGQTFNTGELFF
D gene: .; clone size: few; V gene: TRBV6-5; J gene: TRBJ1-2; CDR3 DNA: TGTGCCAGCAGCCTCAGGGAAGGTGGCTATGGCTACACCTTC; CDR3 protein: CASSLREGGYGYTF
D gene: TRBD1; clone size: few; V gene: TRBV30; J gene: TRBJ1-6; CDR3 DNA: TGTGCCTGGGACAGGGCAATTTATAATTCACCCCTCCACTTT; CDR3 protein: CAWDRAIYNSPLHF
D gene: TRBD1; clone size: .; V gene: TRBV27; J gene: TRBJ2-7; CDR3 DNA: TGTGCCAGCAGGGAGACAGGGGCTACCTACGAGCAGTACTTC; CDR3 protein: CASRETGATYEQYF
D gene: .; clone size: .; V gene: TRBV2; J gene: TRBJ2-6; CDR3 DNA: TGTGCCAGCAGTCCCGACATCGACAACGTCCTGACTTTC; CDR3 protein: CASSPDIDNVLTF
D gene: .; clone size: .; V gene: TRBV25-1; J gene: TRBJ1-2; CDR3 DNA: TGTGCCAGCAGTGCGGGGGCGCTTGGCTACACCTTC; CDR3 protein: CASSAGALGYTF
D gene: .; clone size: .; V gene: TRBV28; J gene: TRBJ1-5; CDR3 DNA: TGTGCCAGCAACCCATTACAGAGCAATCAGCCCCAGCATTTT; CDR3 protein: CASNPLQSNQPQHF
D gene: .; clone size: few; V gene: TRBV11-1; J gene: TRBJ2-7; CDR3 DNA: TGTGCCAGCAGCCCCACGGGCGGGAAAGGGGACGAGCAGTACTTC; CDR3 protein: CASSPTGGKGDEQYF
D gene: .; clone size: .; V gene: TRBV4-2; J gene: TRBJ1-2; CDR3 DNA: TGTGCCAGCAGCCAAGTGGGGGGGTTAGATGGCTACACCTTC; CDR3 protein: CASSQVGGLDGYTF
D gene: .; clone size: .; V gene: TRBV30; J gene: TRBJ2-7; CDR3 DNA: TGTGCCTGGAGTGGACAGTACGAGCAGTACTTC; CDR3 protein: CAWSGQYEQYF
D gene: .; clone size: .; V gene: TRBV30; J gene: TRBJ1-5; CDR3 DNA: TGTGCCTGGAGTGTACGAGGCGGTAGCAATCAGCCCCAGCATTTT; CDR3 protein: CAWSVRGGSNQPQHF
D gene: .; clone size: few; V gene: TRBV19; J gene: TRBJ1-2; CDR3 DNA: TGTGCCAGTAGTATATGGTCAGGGCTAAGAATTGGCTACACCTTC; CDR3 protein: CASSIWSGLRIGYTF
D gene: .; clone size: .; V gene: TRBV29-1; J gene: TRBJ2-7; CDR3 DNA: TGCAGCGCATACACAGCGAGCTCCTACGAGCAGTACTTC; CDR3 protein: CSAYTASSYEQYF
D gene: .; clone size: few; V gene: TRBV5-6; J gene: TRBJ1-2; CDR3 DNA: TGTGCCAGCAGCTTGGTAGGGAATGTTCGGAGCTACACCTTC; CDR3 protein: CASSLVGNVRSYTF
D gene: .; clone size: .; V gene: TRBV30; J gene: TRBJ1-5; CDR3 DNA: TGTGCCTGGAGTGTACAAACAGGGTGGAATAGACAGCCCCAGCATTTT; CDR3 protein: CAWSVQTGWNRQPQHF
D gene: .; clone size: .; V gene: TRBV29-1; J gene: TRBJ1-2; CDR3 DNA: TGCAGCGTTGACGGGGGGGACTATGGCTACACCTTC; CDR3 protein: CSVDGGDYGYTF
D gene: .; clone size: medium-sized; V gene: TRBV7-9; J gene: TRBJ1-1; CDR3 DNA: TGTGCCATCGTGACCGGTGGGAACACTGAAGCTTTCTTT; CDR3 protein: CAIVTGGNTEAFF
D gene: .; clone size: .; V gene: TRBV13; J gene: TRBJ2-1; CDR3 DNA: TGTGCCAGCAGCCCCCCGGACAGTTCCTCCTACAATGAGCAGCTCTTC; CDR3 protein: CASSPPDSSSYNEQLF
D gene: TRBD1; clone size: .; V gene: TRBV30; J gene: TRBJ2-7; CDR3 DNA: TGTGCCTGGAGTCCGGACAGGGTCTACGAGCAGTACTTC; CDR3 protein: CAWSPDRVYEQYF